The present TCR beta chain was sequenced within a study of long-term antiretroviral therapy in people with HIV. Whole-study findings and limits: Dominance of pre-ART expanded clones persisted, fluctuating and often declining after ART.

Worth noting for this clone: Its matching antigen is unknown.

Running of the v3.0 immunoSEQ assay took place at survey level. TCRdb's table, derived via immunoSEQ multiplex PCR, lists solely in-frame clones and lacks some. The repertoire consists of almost 30,000 clones, with approximately 90% occurring once and the leading ten covering around 8%. Trimming took 2 bases from V and 5 from J; bases not matched to a gene: 5. Per germline, CDR1 SGHRS and CDR2 YFSETQ. CDR3 length: 14 residues. The receptor was isolated from a man aged 50-59 years with HIV. The V call is TRBV5-1, the J call TRBJ2-5; TRBD2 aligns across 8 bases. The sample consisted of unsorted PBMCs, taken 3.2 years before starting antiretroviral therapy. The CDR3 sequence: CASSFGLAGETQYF. The CDR3 region has the DNA TGCGCCAGCAGCTTTGGACTAGCAGGGGAGACCCAGTACTTC.